Listed below are T cell receptor beta chains from one sample, sequenced in a study of blood T cell repertoires in COVID-19. Produced via immunoSEQ multiplex PCR; TCRdb's table is partial and in-frame only. The table shows 250,000 to 350,000 clones, with nearly 90% occurring only once. The source material was PBMCs or T cells enriched from blood (not recorded which). These receptors originate from a woman aged 18-35 years with acute COVID-19. The CDR3 runs from the conserved cysteine through the conserved F or W. The D gene is left open where the match is weak. Not all rows give a size; the values are once, few, many and, for expanded clones, a class.

>TRBJ2-1|TRBV10-2|TRBD2|-
TGCGCCAGCAGTGAGTCAGGGGGGACTAGCGGGAGGCTATACAATGAGCAGTTCTTC
CASSESGGTSGRLYNEQFF
>TRBJ1-4|TRBV5-1|TRBD1|-
TGCGCCAGCAGCCGGGACAGCTCGAATGAAAAACTGTTTTTT
CASSRDSSNEKLFF
>TRBJ1-4|TRBV19|-|-
TGTGCCAGTCGGTCAAATGAAAAACTGTTTTTT
CASRSNEKLFF
>TRBJ2-1|TRBV3-1/TRBV3-2|TRBD2|-
TGTGCCAGCAGCCAAGGAGGGCGGGAGATTTGTGAGCAGTTCTTC
CASSQGGREICEQFF
>TRBJ2-3|TRBV4-1|-|-
TGCGCCAGCAGCCAAGATAGGCGGGTCTCAGATACGCAGTATTTT
CASSQDRRVSDTQYF
>TRBJ1-1|TRBV5-1|-|-
TGCGCCAGCAGCTTGGCCGCAGGGGCTTCGAACACTGAAGCTTTCTTT
CASSLAAGASNTEAFF
>TRBJ1-3|TRBV9|-|-
TGTGCCAGCAGCAGTATGACCCCCAGGGTTGGAAACACCATATATTTT
CASSSMTPRVGNTIYF
>TRBJ2-7|TRBV11-2|TRBD1|-
TGTGCCAGCAGCCGAGGACCCCAGGGGGCCTACGAGCAGTACTTC
CASSRGPQGAYEQYF
>TRBJ1-1|TRBV5-5|-|-
TGTGCCAGCAGCCTTCGACAACCGTTGAACACTGAAGCTTTCTTT
CASSLRQPLNTEAFF
>TRBJ2-7|TRBV21-1|-|-
TGTGCCAGCAGCAAAATGGGACAGGGGGCGCGAGTTCCCTACGAGCAGTACTTC
CASSKMGQGARVPYEQYF
>TRBJ2-7|TRBV6-1|-|-
TGTGCCAGCAGTGAAACCTACCGGGACACCCCTCGCTTC
CASSETYRDTPRF
>TRBJ1-4|TRBV6-5|-|-
TGTGCCAGCAGGGGAGCGGAAAAACTGTTTTTT
CASRGAEKLFF
>TRBJ2-1|TRBV2|TRBD2|-
TGTGCCAGCAGTGACGAGCGGGAGTACAATGAGCAGTTCTTC
CASSDEREYNEQFF
>TRBJ2-1|TRBV6-5|-|-
TGTGCCAGCAGGGTAGCGTACTACAATGAGCAGTTCTTC
CASRVAYYNEQFF
>TRBJ1-2|TRBV4-2|-|-
TGTGCCAGCAGCCAATTCCGAAAACTACGCAACTATGGCTACACCTTC
CASSQFRKLRNYGYTF
>TRBJ1-2|TRBV6-5|-|-
TGTGCCAGCCGGACAGAGCCTGGGCCCTATGGCTACACCTTC
CASRTEPGPYGYTF
>TRBJ1-1|TRBV7-9|-|-
TGTGCCAGCAGCTCCACGACTGCAAACACTGAAGCTTTCTTT
CASSSTTANTEAFF
>TRBJ1-6|TRBV27|-|-
TGTGCCAGCAGTAGTTTAAGAGGGGGATTTTCACCCCTCCACTTT
CASSSLRGGFSPLHF
>TRBJ2-7|TRBV27|TRBD2|-
TGTGCCAGCAGTTTAAGGCCTGGGGCTAGCGGGCTTTCCAACGAGCAGTACTTC
CASSLRPGASGLSNEQYF
>TRBJ2-7|TRBV3-1/TRBV3-2|-|once
TGTGCCAGCAGCTCCGTACCGGGTAGCTCCTACGAGCAGTACTTC
CASSSVPGSSYEQYF
>TRBJ1-2|TRBV3-1/TRBV3-2|-|-
TGTGCCAGCAGCCAAGGTTCTGTCTATGGCTACACCTTC
CASSQGSVYGYTF
>TRBJ2-5|TRBV29-1|TRBD2|-
TGCAGCGTTGAAAGAGGGACTACGGGCCTAGGGACCCAGTACTTC
CSVERGTTGLGTQYF
>TRBJ2-2|TRBV29-1|TRBD2|-
TGCAGCGTTGTCCTAGCGGGATCGAACACCGGGGAGCTGTTTTTT
CSVVLAGSNTGELFF
>TRBJ2-1|TRBV9|-|-
TGTGCCAGCAGCGTAGTTAACAATGAGCAGTTCTTC
CASSVVNNEQFF
>TRBJ2-5|TRBV6-5|-|-
TGTGCCAGCGGGGGCGGACAGGAGACCCAGTACTTC
CASGGGQETQYF
>TRBJ2-7|TRBV9|TRBD2|-
TGTGCCAGCAGCGTTGGGACTAGCGGACCGTACGAGCAGTACTTC
CASSVGTSGPYEQYF
>TRBJ2-7|TRBV28|-|-
TGTGCCAGCAGATACACAGGGGGGGCCCGGGTCGAGCAGTACTTC
CASRYTGGARVEQYF
>TRBJ2-2|TRBV21-1|-|-
TGTGCCAGCAGCAATGGGGACAGGGGGGTTGGGACCGGGGAGCTGTTTTTT
CASSNGDRGVGTGELFF
>TRBJ1-1|TRBV27|-|-
TGTGCCAGCCAAGCGGGAGGGATGAACACTGAAGCTTTCTTT
CASQAGGMNTEAFF
>TRBJ1-4|TRBV5-6|-|-
TGTGCCAGCAGCTTGGGAGGGAATGAAAAACTGTTTTTT
CASSLGGNEKLFF
>TRBJ2-7|TRBV11-2|TRBD2|-
TGTGCCAGCAGCTTGAGACTAGCGGGATCGAATTACGAGCAGTACTTC
CASSLRLAGSNYEQYF
>TRBJ2-7|TRBV19|-|-
TGTGCCAGCAGCACCCCGCAGGGGAACTCCTACGAGCAGTACTTC
CASSTPQGNSYEQYF
>TRBJ1-2|TRBV6-5|-|-
TGTGCCAGCAGTAAAATATTGGACAGCTCTGGCTACACCTTC
CASSKILDSSGYTF
>TRBJ1-1|TRBV27|-|-
TGTGCCAGCAGCCTTACAGGGAACACTGAAGCTTTCTTT
CASSLTGNTEAFF
>TRBJ2-1|TRBV20-1|-|-
TGCAGTGCTAGAGGGACTAATGAGCAGTTCTTC
CSARGTNEQFF
>TRBJ2-5|TRBV7-8|-|-
TGTGCCAGCAGCTTGTCATCCGGGTTTTCAGTAGAGACCCAGTACTTC
CASSLSSGFSVETQYF
>TRBJ2-7|TRBV12-3/TRBV12-4|-|-
TGTGCCAGCAGTATACTAGGATACGAGCAGTACTTC
CASSILGYEQYF
>TRBJ2-1|TRBV15|-|few
TGTGCCACCAGCGGCGGCGGACAAAACTTATACAATGAGCAGTTCTTC
CATSGGGQNLYNEQFF
>TRBJ1-2|TRBV7-9|-|-
TGTGCCAGCAGGTCGCCGGACTATGGCTACACCTTC
CASRSPDYGYTF
>TRBJ2-3|TRBV6-2/TRBV6-3|-|-
TGTGCCAGCAGCAGAGGACAGCCTAGCACAGATACGCAGTATTTT
CASSRGQPSTDTQYF
>TRBJ2-7|TRBV4-3|-|-
TGCGCCAGCAGCCAAGGCATGGACTGGGACGAGCAGTACTTC
CASSQGMDWDEQYF
>TRBJ2-2|TRBV19|-|-
TGTGCCAGTAAAAGACATGCTGGAAGTGGCACCGGGGAGCTGTTTTTT
CASKRHAGSGTGELFF
>TRBJ1-2|TRBV5-5|TRBD1|once
TGTGCCAGCAGCTTGATCCCGGGACAGGGGGGTCAGGATGGCTACACCTTC
CASSLIPGQGGQDGYTF